This is a list of T cell receptor beta chains from one sample in a study of T cell repertoires in cytomegalovirus infection. These receptors lack a known antigen. MiXCR, applied by TCRdb to the reads, yields one record per CDR3 protein. This sample has 450,000 to 650,000 distinct CDR3 sequences, with just under 40% found just once. The material sequenced was cultured PBMCs, taken from culture after CMV antigen stimulation. The source is a human donor in good health (CMV status not recorded). Some clones in this sample may be carry-over from other donors' samples. Both conserved end residues are part of each CDR3. The D gene is left open where the match is weak. A row's size may be missing; if present it is once, few, many or a size class.

TRBJ2-3 few 15 TRBV19 - TGTGCCAGTAGTATAGGCAAGATCTGGCCAGATACGCAGTATTTT CASSIGKIWPDTQYF
TRBJ2-7 few 14 TRBV7-2 TRBD1 TGTGCCAGCAGCTGGGGACAGCCTCCGTCGCAGCAGTACTTC CASSWGQPPSQQYF
TRBJ2-5 - 14 TRBV12-5 - TGTGCTAGTGGTTTACCGTCTCCTCTAGAGACCCAGTACTTC CASGLPSPLETQYF
TRBJ1-1 few 14 TRBV6-1 TRBD1 TGTGCCAGCAGTGAACTAGGGGGCTGGACTGAAGCTTTCTTT CASSELGGWTEAFF
TRBJ2-7 few 14 TRBV11-2 TRBD2 TGTGCCAGCCGGGGTGCGGGAGTGGCCCACGAGCAGTACTTC CASRGAGVAHEQYF
TRBJ1-6 - 13 TRBV10-3 - TGTGCCTCCCGGGGATTTAATAATTCACCCCTCCACTTT CASRGFNNSPLHF
TRBJ1-3 - 12 TRBV20-1 - TGCAGTGCCCTCAGGGCTGGAAACACCATATATTTT CSALRAGNTIYF
TRBJ2-5 once 15 TRBV5-3 - TGTGCCAGCAGGCGCGAGGTACTAGCAGAAGAGACCCAGTACTTC CASRREVLAEETQYF
TRBJ2-1 - 13 TRBV7-9 - TGTGCCAGCACCCGGGTGGCGAGGGGTGAGCAGTTCTTC CASTRVARGEQFF
TRBJ2-3 - 15 TRBV10-3 TRBD1 TGTGCCATCAGTGGACAGGGCGGACGCACAGATACGCAGTATTTT CAISGQGGRTDTQYF
TRBJ2-1 few 14 TRBV2 - TGTGCCAGCACCGTCTCGGGCTCCTACAATGAGCAGTTCTTC CASTVSGSYNEQFF
TRBJ2-7 - 12 TRBV10-3 - TGTGCCACCTGGGCCGTGGGGGAGGAGCAGTACTTC CATWAVGEEQYF
TRBJ2-7 - 16 TRBV19 TRBD2 TGTGCCAGTAGCAACAAGGGAGGGCACCGACCCTACGAGCAGTACTTC CASSNKGGHRPYEQYF
TRBJ2-3 few 11 TRBV19 - TGTGCCAGTAGTATATTGGATACGCAGTATTTT CASSILDTQYF
TRBJ2-1 once 15 TRBV4-1 TRBD2 TGTGCCAGCAGCCCCGTGGGGGGGACTGTGAATGAGCAGTTCTTC CASSPVGGTVNEQFF
TRBJ2-1 - 14 TRBV7-2 TRBD2 TGTGCCAGCAGCTTAATAGCGGGGTACAATGAGCAGTTCTTC CASSLIAGYNEQFF
TRBJ1-1 few 16 TRBV5-1 - TGCGCCAGCAGCTTGGAGGCGCAGGGGCGGAACACTGAAGCTTTCTTT CASSLEAQGRNTEAFF
TRBJ2-5 - 12 TRBV20-1 - TGCAGTGCGCAACATACTCAAGAGACCCAGTACTTC CSAQHTQETQYF
TRBJ2-3 - 15 TRBV28 TRBD2 TGTGCCAGCAGTTCAGAAGCGGGGGACACAGATACGCAGTATTTT CASSSEAGDTDTQYF
TRBJ2-7 - 13 TRBV7-2 - TGTGCCAGCAGCTTACCAGGGGTCCACGAGCAGTACTTC CASSLPGVHEQYF
TRBJ2-7 once 16 TRBV20-1 TRBD2 TGCAGTGCTAGAGTCCCCTCGGGACTAGCGGGAGGCGAGCAGTACTTC CSARVPSGLAGGEQYF
TRBJ2-3 - 17 TRBV28 - TGTGCCAGCAGTGCCCGATTTTGGGGGTCCGGGTCGGATACGCAGTATTTT CASSARFWGSGSDTQYF
TRBJ2-7 - 14 TRBV6-5 - TGTGCCAGCAGTTACGTGAGGGGGGACATCGAGCAGTACTTC CASSYVRGDIEQYF
TRBJ2-3 - 16 TRBV11-2 - TGTGCCAGCAGCTTTTCTCCCGACTTAGGCTCAGATACGCAGTATTTT CASSFSPDLGSDTQYF
TRBJ1-1 - 16 TRBV4-1 - TGCGCCAGCAGCCAAGGAGCGGCAGGAGATAACACTGAAGCTTTCTTT CASSQGAAGDNTEAFF
TRBJ1-1 few 11 TRBV20-1 - TGCAGTGCCCTGGGGGGCACTGAAGCTTTCTTT CSALGGTEAFF
TRBJ2-7 - 14 TRBV20-1 TRBD2 TGCAGTGCTAGAAAGGCGGGAGGGCCCTACGAGCAGTACTTC CSARKAGGPYEQYF
TRBJ1-1 once 15 TRBV7-9 - TGTGCCACTCAAGAAGCAAAGGGTCTGAACACTGAAGCTTTCTTT CATQEAKGLNTEAFF
TRBJ2-1 - 15 TRBV12-3/TRBV12-4 TRBD1 TGTGCCAGCAGGTATGGGACAGGGATCTACAATGAGCAGTTCTTC CASRYGTGIYNEQFF